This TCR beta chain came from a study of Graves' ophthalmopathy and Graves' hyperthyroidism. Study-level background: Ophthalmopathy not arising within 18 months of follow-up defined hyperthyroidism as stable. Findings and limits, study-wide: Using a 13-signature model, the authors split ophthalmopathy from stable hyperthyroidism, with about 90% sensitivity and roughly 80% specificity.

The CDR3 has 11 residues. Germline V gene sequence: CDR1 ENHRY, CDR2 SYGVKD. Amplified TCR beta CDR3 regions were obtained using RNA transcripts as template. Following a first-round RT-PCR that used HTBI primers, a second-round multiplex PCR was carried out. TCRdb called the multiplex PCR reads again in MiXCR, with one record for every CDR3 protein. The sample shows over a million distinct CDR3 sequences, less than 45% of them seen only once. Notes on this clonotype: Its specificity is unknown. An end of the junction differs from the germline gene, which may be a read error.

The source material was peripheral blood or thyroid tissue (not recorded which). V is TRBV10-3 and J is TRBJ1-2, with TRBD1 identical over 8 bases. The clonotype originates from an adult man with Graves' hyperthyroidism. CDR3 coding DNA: TGTGCCAGCAGTTACCCAGGGGGCGACACCTTC. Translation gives CASSYPGGDTF.